Listed below are T cell receptor beta chains from one sample, sequenced in a study of blood T cell repertoires in COVID-19. The method was immunoSEQ multiplex PCR; TCRdb's version includes in-frame clones alone and lacks a portion of them. Of roughly 150,000 clones detected, just under 80% appear once; the ten largest clones hold about 14%. Sequencing used peripheral blood. All receptors come from a woman older than 75 with acute or convalescent COVID-19. Each CDR3 is given with its conserved first and last residue. Each record gives: clone size, D gene, J gene, V gene, CDR3 DNA, CDR3 protein. A D gene is named only where the DNA matches it firmly. Clone size is not always given. Where it is, it says once, few, many or a class for expanded clones.

size: once
D: NA
J: TRBJ1-2
V: TRBV2
DNA: TGTGCCAGCAGACTTAACTATGGCTACACCTTC
CDR3: CASRLNYGYTF

size: NA
D: NA
J: TRBJ1-5
V: TRBV2
DNA: TGTGCCAGCAGCGAGACTCTACCCAATCAGCCCCAGCATTTT
CDR3: CASSETLPNQPQHF

size: once
D: TRBD2
J: TRBJ2-1
V: TRBV9
DNA: TGTGCCAGCAGCGCCGTTAGCGGGACGCAGTTCTTC
CDR3: CASSAVSGTQFF

size: few
D: TRBD1
J: TRBJ1-1
V: TRBV5-1
DNA: TGCGCCAGCAGCTGGACAGGGGCTACTGAAGCTTTCTTT
CDR3: CASSWTGATEAFF

size: NA
D: NA
J: TRBJ2-1
V: TRBV5-1
DNA: TGCGCCAGCAGCGCCCTAGCGAGTGAGTTTGATGAGCAGTTCTTC
CDR3: CASSALASEFDEQFF

size: NA
D: TRBD1
J: TRBJ1-5
V: TRBV18
DNA: TGTGCCAGCTCGCCGGGACAGGGTGATCAGCCCCAGCATTTT
CDR3: CASSPGQGDQPQHF

size: NA
D: NA
J: TRBJ1-2
V: TRBV27
DNA: TGTGCCAGCAGTTTAACGTTCAGGGTAGGCGGCTACACCTTC
CDR3: CASSLTFRVGGYTF

size: NA
D: TRBD2
J: TRBJ2-5
V: TRBV29-1
DNA: TGCAGCGCATCCCTAGCGGGAGGGCCCGAGACCCAGTACTTC
CDR3: CSASLAGGPETQYF

size: NA
D: TRBD1
J: TRBJ1-1
V: TRBV6-5
DNA: TGTGCCAGCAGGGACGGACAGGGGACCACTGAAGCTTTCTTT
CDR3: CASRDGQGTTEAFF

size: NA
D: TRBD1
J: TRBJ2-7
V: TRBV7-8
DNA: TGTGCCAGCAGCTTCGACAGGGGAGTCCTCAACGAGCAGTACTTC
CDR3: CASSFDRGVLNEQYF

size: NA
D: NA
J: TRBJ2-1
V: TRBV19
DNA: TGTGCCAGTAGTATAGATGCCTCGAGGCCCAGATATGACAATGAGCAGTTCTTC
CDR3: CASSIDASRPRYDNEQFF

size: few
D: TRBD2
J: TRBJ2-1
V: TRBV7-2
DNA: TGTGCCAGCAGCCGGCGACCGGGGGGACTCTACAATGAGCAGTTCTTC
CDR3: CASSRRPGGLYNEQFF

size: NA
D: TRBD1
J: TRBJ1-1
V: TRBV5-1
DNA: TGCGCCAGCCAGACAGGGTTAGGCACTGAAGCTTTCTTT
CDR3: CASQTGLGTEAFF

size: NA
D: NA
J: TRBJ2-3
V: TRBV9
DNA: TGTGCCAGCAGCGTAGTACTGCACAGGGAAACAGATACGCAGTATTTT
CDR3: CASSVVLHRETDTQYF

size: few
D: NA
J: TRBJ1-2
V: TRBV5-1
DNA: TGCGCCAGCAGCCCCGGGATCCATGATGGCTACACCTTC
CDR3: CASSPGIHDGYTF

size: NA
D: NA
J: TRBJ2-3
V: TRBV27
DNA: TGTGCCAGCAGTCAGTCATGGGATACGCAGTATTTT
CDR3: CASSQSWDTQYF

size: once
D: NA
J: TRBJ1-1
V: TRBV19
DNA: TGTGCCAGTAGTGTGGACAGGAACACTGAAGCTTTCTTT
CDR3: CASSVDRNTEAFF

size: NA
D: NA
J: TRBJ1-1
V: TRBV28
DNA: TGTGCCAGCAGTTTAGGAGTACGGGTTGAAGCTTTCTTT
CDR3: CASSLGVRVEAFF

size: once
D: TRBD1
J: TRBJ1-2
V: TRBV29-1
DNA: TGCAGCGTTGGGGACAGGGATAACTATGGCTACACCTTC
CDR3: CSVGDRDNYGYTF

size: few
D: NA
J: TRBJ2-1
V: TRBV20-1
DNA: TGCAGTGCTAGGTCATACAATGAGCAGTTCTTC
CDR3: CSARSYNEQFF

size: NA
D: NA
J: TRBJ1-5
V: TRBV6-5
DNA: NA
CDR3: CASILGLYSNQPQHF

size: NA
D: NA
J: TRBJ2-2
V: TRBV28
DNA: TGTGCCAGCAGTTCCGGGACACTCACCGGGGAGCTGTTTTTT
CDR3: CASSSGTLTGELFF

size: NA
D: TRBD1
J: TRBJ1-2
V: TRBV3-1/TRBV3-2
DNA: TGTGCCAGCAGCCAAGAGAAGGGGGCTGGTGGCTACACCTTC
CDR3: CASSQEKGAGGYTF

size: NA
D: TRBD1
J: TRBJ1-5
V: TRBV7-9
DNA: TGTGCCAGCAGCGACTACAGGGGGCCTAGCAATCAGCCCCAGCATTTT
CDR3: CASSDYRGPSNQPQHF

size: NA
D: TRBD2
J: TRBJ2-1
V: TRBV3-1/TRBV3-2
DNA: TGTGCCAGCAGCCAATTTGTAGCGGGGGGGTACAATGAGCAGTTCTTC
CDR3: CASSQFVAGGYNEQFF

size: few
D: NA
J: TRBJ1-2
V: TRBV4-1
DNA: TGCGCCAGCAGCCAAGTACCCCCCCGGCAGGGAGGCTACACCTTC
CDR3: CASSQVPPRQGGYTF

size: NA
D: NA
J: TRBJ1-2
V: TRBV7-2
DNA: TGTGCCAGCAGCTCCGGGGGAGGGAGGAGCTATGGCTACACCTTC
CDR3: CASSSGGGRSYGYTF

size: NA
D: TRBD2
J: TRBJ2-1
V: TRBV5-1
DNA: TGCGCCAGCAGCTCGGGACTAGCGGGGGGTAATGAGCAGTTCTTC
CDR3: CASSSGLAGGNEQFF

size: NA
D: NA
J: TRBJ2-7
V: TRBV30
DNA: TGTGCCGGAACAGGCCAGGTGTGGGGCGAGCAGTACTTC
CDR3: CAGTGQVWGEQYF

size: NA
D: NA
J: TRBJ2-7
V: TRBV3-1/TRBV3-2
DNA: TGTGCCAGCAGCCCCCTGGGGAGAGGGAGCGAGCAGTACTTC
CDR3: CASSPLGRGSEQYF

size: NA
D: NA
J: TRBJ1-4
V: TRBV3-1/TRBV3-2
DNA: TGTGCCAGCAGCTCATACAGAGGGCCAGTCCCGAAACTGTTTTTT
CDR3: CASSSYRGPVPKLFF

size: NA
D: NA
J: TRBJ2-7
V: TRBV30
DNA: TGTGCCCAAGATATTTGGGGGCAAGGGGTTGGTGAGCAGTACTTC
CDR3: CAQDIWGQGVGEQYF

size: NA
D: TRBD1
J: TRBJ1-4
V: TRBV5-1
DNA: TGCGCCAGCAGCTCGTCAGGGGGCGGTAATGAAAAACTGTTTTTT
CDR3: CASSSSGGGNEKLFF

size: NA
D: TRBD2
J: TRBJ2-1
V: TRBV2
DNA: TGTGCCAGCAAAAGGACTAGCGGGAGGACCTACAATGAGCAGTTCTTC
CDR3: CASKRTSGRTYNEQFF

size: NA
D: NA
J: TRBJ1-2
V: TRBV4-2
DNA: TGTGCCAGCAGCGAGACCAGGGGCTATGGCTACACCTTC
CDR3: CASSETRGYGYTF

size: once
D: NA
J: TRBJ1-2
V: TRBV4-1
DNA: TGCGCCAGCAGCCTGGGCAGGGCGGACTATGGCTACACCTTC
CDR3: CASSLGRADYGYTF

size: NA
D: TRBD1
J: TRBJ2-6
V: TRBV19
DNA: TGTGCCAGTAAAGGGAGACAGGGTTCTTTCCCTGGGGCCAACGTCCTGACTTTC
CDR3: CASKGRQGSFPGANVLTF

size: NA
D: NA
J: TRBJ2-2
V: TRBV6-1
DNA: TGTGCCAGCAGTGACCCCCCTTACAAGCTGTTTTTT
CDR3: CASSDPPYKLFF

size: few
D: TRBD2
J: TRBJ2-7
V: TRBV2
DNA: TGTGCCAGCGAATTAGCGGGGCCGAGCTCCTACGAGCAGTACTTC
CDR3: CASELAGPSSYEQYF

size: few
D: TRBD1
J: TRBJ1-6
V: TRBV30
DNA: TGTGCCTGGAGTGCCCCGGGACAGTATAATTCACCCCTCCACTTT
CDR3: CAWSAPGQYNSPLHF

size: NA
D: NA
J: TRBJ2-7
V: TRBV5-1
DNA: TGCGCCAGCAGCTTGCGGCCAGGGAACGAGCAGTACTTC
CDR3: CASSLRPGNEQYF

size: once
D: TRBD1
J: TRBJ1-5
V: TRBV6-1
DNA: TGTGCCAGCACCGGGACAGGGCATCAGCCCCAGCATTTT
CDR3: CASTGTGHQPQHF

size: NA
D: TRBD1
J: TRBJ1-2
V: TRBV5-1
DNA: TGCGCCAGCAGCTTGGTAGGCCCTTCAGGGGGCGGTTATGGCTACACCTTC
CDR3: CASSLVGPSGGGYGYTF

size: NA
D: TRBD1
J: TRBJ1-1
V: TRBV5-6
DNA: TGTGCCAGCAGCTTGGTAGTGGCAGGGGGCTTAAGTACTGAAGCTTTCTTT
CDR3: CASSLVVAGGLSTEAFF

size: NA
D: TRBD1
J: TRBJ1-2
V: TRBV28
DNA: TGTGCCAGCAACCCCCCCCTTCGAGGGACAGCCGTCGGCTACACCTTC
CDR3: CASNPPLRGTAVGYTF

size: NA
D: TRBD1
J: TRBJ2-2
V: TRBV2
DNA: TGTGCCAGCCTTAGGGACAGAACGTTGAACACCGGGGAGCTGTTTTTT
CDR3: CASLRDRTLNTGELFF

size: NA
D: TRBD1
J: TRBJ1-2
V: TRBV28
DNA: TGTGCCAGCAGTTTAGACAGGGGGCCCTATGGCTACACCTTC
CDR3: CASSLDRGPYGYTF

size: NA
D: NA
J: TRBJ1-1
V: TRBV3-1/TRBV3-2
DNA: TGTGCCAGCAGCCAATCCCAGGGTGAAGCTTTCTTT
CDR3: CASSQSQGEAFF

size: NA
D: TRBD2
J: TRBJ2-7
V: TRBV9
DNA: TGTGCCAGCAGCCTCGGGGGACTAGCGGGAGGGAAGCAGTACTTC
CDR3: CASSLGGLAGGKQYF

size: NA
D: NA
J: TRBJ1-2
V: TRBV12-3/TRBV12-4
DNA: TGTGCCAGCACTCGAGGGGGCTATGGCTACACCTTC
CDR3: CASTRGGYGYTF

size: NA
D: NA
J: TRBJ1-2
V: TRBV3-1/TRBV3-2
DNA: TGTGCCAGCAGCCAAGATAGTACAGACTATGGCTACACCTTC
CDR3: CASSQDSTDYGYTF